This T cell receptor beta chain was captured in a study of a mutant IDH1 vaccine in newly diagnosed glioma. As for the study in general: It was radiotherapy, temozolomide, or both that patients received previously, with most receiving both.

TCRdb's table, derived via immunoSEQ multiplex PCR, lists solely in-frame clones and lacks some. The data contain around 53,000 clones, 65% to 85% of them seen just once; the ten biggest clones take up approximately 4.6%. CDR1 is LNHDA and CDR2 is SQIVND in the germline V gene (reference sequence). This CDR3 is 15 amino acids long. V lost 5 bases to trimming and J lost 1 base; unmatched junction nucleotides: 5. Indicated time point: week 47, end of study. Each vaccine dose was 300 ug of mutant IDH1 20-mer peptide, with topical imiquimod. Newly diagnosed WHO grade 3 or 4 IDH1-mutant, ATRX-lost astrocytomas were identified in the donors. The count of this clone is one. Its cognate antigen is unknown.

The genes are TRBV19 and TRBJ1-1; 9 bases align to TRBD1. The sequenced sample was PBMCs, obtained from a glioma patient whose treatment included an IDH1 peptide vaccine. This receptor was identified in a woman aged 25 to 39 with glioma. Some clones in this sample may be carry-over from other donors' samples. CDR3 DNA: TGTGCCAGTAGTGGACAGGGGAGGAGGAACACTGAAGCTTTCTTT. This encodes CASSGQGRRNTEAFF.